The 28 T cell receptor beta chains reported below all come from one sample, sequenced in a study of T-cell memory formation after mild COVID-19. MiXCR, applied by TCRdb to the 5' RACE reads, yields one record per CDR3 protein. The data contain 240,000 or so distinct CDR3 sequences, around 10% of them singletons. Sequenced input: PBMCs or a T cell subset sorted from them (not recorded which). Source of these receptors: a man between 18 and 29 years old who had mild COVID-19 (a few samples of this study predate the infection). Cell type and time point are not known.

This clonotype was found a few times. CDR3 in amino acids: CSASKRTGLTEAFF. In DNA form, the CDR3 reads TGCAGTGCTAGCAAACGGACAGGGCTCACTGAAGCTTTCTTT. The chain uses TRBV20-1 and TRBJ1-1, with TRBD1 matching over 8 bases. Trimming took 3 bases from V and 4 from J; bases not matched to a gene: 7. This CDR3 spans 14 amino acids. The germline V gene encodes CDR1 DFQATT and CDR2 SNEGSKA (reference sequence).

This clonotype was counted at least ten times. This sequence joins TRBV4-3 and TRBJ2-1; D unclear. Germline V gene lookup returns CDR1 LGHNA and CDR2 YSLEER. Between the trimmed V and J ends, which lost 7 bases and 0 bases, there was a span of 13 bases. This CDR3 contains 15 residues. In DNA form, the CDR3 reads TGCGCCAGCACCCCAGAGCGAAGCTCCTACAATGAGCAGTTCTTC. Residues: CASTPERSSYNEQFF.

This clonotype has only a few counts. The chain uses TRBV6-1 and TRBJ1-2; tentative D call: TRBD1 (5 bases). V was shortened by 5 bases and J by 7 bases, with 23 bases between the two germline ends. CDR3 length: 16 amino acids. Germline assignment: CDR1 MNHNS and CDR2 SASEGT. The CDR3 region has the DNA TGTGCCAGCAGTCCGCCACTAGCCTCCGGGACGTTTGGCTACACCTTC. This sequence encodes CASSPPLASGTFGYTF.

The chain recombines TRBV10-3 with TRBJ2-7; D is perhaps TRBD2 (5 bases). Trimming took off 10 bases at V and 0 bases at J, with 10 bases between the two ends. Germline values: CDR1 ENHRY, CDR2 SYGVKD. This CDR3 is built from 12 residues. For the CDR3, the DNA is TGTGCCACCGGGGAGAGCTCCTACGAGCAGTACGTC. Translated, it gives CATGESSYEQYV.

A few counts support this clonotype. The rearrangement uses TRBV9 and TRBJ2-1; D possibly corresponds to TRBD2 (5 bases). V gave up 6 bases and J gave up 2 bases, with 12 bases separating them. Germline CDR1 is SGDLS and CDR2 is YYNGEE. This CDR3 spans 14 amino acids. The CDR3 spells CASTRGDAYNEQFF. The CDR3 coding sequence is TGTGCCAGCACCCGGGGTGACGCCTACAATGAGCAGTTCTTC.

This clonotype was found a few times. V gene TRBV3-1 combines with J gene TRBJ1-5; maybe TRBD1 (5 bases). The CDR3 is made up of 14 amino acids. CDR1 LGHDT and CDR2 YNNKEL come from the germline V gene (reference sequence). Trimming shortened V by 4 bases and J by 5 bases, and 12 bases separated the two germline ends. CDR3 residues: CASSRTTGDQPQHF. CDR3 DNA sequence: TGTGCCAGCAGCCGGACAACGGGGGATCAGCCCCAGCATTTT.

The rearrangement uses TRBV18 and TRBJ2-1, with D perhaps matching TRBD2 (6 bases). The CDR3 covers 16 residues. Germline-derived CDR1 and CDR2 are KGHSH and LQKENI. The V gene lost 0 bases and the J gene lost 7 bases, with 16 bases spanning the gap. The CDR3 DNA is TGTGCCAGCTCACCACCCGTCAGCCGGGGGTTTAATGAGCAGTTCTTC. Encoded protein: CASSPPVSRGFNEQFF.

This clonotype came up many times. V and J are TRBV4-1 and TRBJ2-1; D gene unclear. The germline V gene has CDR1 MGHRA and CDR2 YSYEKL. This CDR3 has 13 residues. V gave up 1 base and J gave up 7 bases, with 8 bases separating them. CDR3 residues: CASSQGSVNEQFF. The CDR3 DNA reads TGCGCCAGCAGCCAAGGCAGCGTGAATGAGCAGTTCTTC.

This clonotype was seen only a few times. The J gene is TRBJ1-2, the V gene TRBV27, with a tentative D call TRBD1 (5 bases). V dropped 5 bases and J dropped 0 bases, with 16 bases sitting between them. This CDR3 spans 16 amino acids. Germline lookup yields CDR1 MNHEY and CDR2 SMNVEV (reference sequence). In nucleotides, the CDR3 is TGTGCCAGCAGTCCATCGGGGGGGTGGACTAACTATGGCTACACCTTC. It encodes CASSPSGGWTNYGYTF.

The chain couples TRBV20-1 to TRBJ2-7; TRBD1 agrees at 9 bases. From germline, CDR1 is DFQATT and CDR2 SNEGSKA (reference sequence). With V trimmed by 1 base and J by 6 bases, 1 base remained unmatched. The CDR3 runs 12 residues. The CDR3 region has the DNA TGCAGTGCTAGAGGGACAGGGGTCGAGCAGTACTTC. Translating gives CSARGTGVEQYF.

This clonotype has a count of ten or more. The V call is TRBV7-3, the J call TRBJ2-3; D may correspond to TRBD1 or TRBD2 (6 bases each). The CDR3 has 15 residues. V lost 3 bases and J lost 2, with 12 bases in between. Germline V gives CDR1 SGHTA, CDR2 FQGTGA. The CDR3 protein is CASSLIGGLTDTQYF. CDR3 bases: TGTGCCAGCAGCTTGATCGGGGGCCTCACAGATACGCAGTATTTT.

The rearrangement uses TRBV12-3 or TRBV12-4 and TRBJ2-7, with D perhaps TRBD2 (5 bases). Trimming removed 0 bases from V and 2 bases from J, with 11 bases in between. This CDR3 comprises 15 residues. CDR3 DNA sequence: TGTGCCAGCAGTTTAGCGCTCGGGGAACCCTACGAGCAGTACTTC. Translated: CASSLALGEPYEQYF.

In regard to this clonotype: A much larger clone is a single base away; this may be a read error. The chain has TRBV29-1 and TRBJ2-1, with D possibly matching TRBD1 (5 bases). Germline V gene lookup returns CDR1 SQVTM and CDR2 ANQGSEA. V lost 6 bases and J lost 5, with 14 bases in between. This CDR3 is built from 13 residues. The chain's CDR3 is CSVWGDRDNEQFF. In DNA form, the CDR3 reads TGCAGCGTCTGGGGTGACAGAGACAATGAGCAGTTCTTC.

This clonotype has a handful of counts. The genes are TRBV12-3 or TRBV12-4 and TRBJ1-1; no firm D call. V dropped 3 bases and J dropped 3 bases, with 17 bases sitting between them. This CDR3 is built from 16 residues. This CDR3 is CASSFGGRTADTEAFF. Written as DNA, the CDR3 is TGTGCCAGCAGTTTTGGTGGCAGGACGGCAGACACTGAAGCTTTCTTT.

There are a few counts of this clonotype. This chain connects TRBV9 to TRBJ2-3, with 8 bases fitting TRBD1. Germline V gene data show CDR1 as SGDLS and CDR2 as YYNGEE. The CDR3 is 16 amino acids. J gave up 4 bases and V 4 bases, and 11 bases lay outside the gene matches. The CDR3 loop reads CASSPRLGQGADTQYF. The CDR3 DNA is TGTGCCAGCAGCCCCCGGCTAGGACAGGGCGCAGATACGCAGTATTTT. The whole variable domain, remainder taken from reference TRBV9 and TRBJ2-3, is DSGVTQTPKHLITATGQRVTLRCSPRSGDLSVYWYQQSLDQGLQFLIQYYNGEERAKGNILERFSAQQFPDLHSELNLSSLELGDSALYFCASSPRLGQGADTQYFGPGTRLTVL.

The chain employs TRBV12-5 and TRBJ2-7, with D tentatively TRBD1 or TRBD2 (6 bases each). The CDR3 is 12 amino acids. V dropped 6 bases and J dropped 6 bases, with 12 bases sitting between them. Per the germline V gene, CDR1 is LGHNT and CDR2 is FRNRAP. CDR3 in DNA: TGTGCTAGTGGGCACGAGGGGGGCGAGCAGTACTTC. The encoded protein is CASGHEGGEQYF.

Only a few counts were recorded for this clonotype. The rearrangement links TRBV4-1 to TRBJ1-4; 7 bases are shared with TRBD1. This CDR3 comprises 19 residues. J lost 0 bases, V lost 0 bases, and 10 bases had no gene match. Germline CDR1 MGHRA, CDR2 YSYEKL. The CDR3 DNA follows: TGCGCCAGCAGCCAAGATCCTCCCGGGACAGTTGCAACTAATGAAAAACTGTTTTTT. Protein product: CASSQDPPGTVATNEKLFF.

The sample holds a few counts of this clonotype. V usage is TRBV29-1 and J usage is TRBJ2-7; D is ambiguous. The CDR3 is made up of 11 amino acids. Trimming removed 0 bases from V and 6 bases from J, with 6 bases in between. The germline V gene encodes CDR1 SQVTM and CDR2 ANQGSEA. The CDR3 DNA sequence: TGCAGCGTTGAAGAGGAGAGCGAGCAGTACGTC. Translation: CSVEEESEQYV.

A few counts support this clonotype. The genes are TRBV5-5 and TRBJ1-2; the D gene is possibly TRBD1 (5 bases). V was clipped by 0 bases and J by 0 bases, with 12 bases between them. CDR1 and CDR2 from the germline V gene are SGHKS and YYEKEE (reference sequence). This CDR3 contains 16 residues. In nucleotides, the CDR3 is TGTGCCAGCAGCTTGGCCGGGTCAGGGTCTAACTATGGCTACACCTTC. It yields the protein CASSLAGSGSNYGYTF.

CDR3 in amino acids: CASSPGTSGGPNRETQYF. CDR3 coding DNA: TGTGCCAGCAGCCCTGGGACTAGCGGGGGCCCTAACCGAGAGACCCAGTACTTC. V gene TRBV12-3 or TRBV12-4 combines with J gene TRBJ2-5, with 14 bases aligning to TRBD2. Trimming took 6 bases from V and 4 from J; bases not matched to a gene: 13. The CDR3 is 18 amino acids.

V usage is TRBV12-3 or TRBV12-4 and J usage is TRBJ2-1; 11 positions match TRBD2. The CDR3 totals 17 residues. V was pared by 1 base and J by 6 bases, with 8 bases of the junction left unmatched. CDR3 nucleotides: TGTGCCAGCAGTTTAGAAACCACTAGCGGGGGCCCCAATGAGCAGTTCTTC. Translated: CASSLETTSGGPNEQFF.

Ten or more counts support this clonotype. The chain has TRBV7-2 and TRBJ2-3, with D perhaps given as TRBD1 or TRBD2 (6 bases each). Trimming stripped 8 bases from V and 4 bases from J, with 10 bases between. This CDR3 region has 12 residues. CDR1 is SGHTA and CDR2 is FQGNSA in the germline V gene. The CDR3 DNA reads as TGTGCCAGCGAGGGGGGTTCAGATACGCAGTATTTT. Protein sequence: CASEGGSDTQYF.

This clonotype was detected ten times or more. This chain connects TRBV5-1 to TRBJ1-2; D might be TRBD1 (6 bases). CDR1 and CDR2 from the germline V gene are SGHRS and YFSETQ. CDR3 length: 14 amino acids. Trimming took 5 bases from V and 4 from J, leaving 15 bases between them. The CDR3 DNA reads TGCGCCAGCAGTCTCCCAGACAGGAGCTATGGCTACACCTTC. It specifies CASSLPDRSYGYTF.

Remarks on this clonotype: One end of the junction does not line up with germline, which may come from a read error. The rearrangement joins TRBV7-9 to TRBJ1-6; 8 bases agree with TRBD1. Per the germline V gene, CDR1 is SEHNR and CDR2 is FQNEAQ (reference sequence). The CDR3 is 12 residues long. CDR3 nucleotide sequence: TGTGCCGGCAGCATACTGGGACAGGAGTTCCACTTT. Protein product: CAGSILGQEFHF.

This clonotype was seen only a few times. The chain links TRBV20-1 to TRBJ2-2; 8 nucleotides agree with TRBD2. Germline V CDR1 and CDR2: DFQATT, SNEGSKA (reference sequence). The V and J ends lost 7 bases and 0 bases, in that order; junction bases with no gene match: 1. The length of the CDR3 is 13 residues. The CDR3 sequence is CSVSGANTGELFF. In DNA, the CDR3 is TGCAGTGTTAGCGGGGCGAACACCGGGGAGCTGTTTTTT.

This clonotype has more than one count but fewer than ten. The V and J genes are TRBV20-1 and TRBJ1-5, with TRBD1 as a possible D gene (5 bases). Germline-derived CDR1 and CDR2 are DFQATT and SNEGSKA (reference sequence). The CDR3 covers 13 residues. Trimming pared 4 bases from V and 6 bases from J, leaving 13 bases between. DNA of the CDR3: TGCAGTGCTAACCTGCCAGGGAGTCAGCCCCAGCATTTT. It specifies CSANLPGSQPQHF.

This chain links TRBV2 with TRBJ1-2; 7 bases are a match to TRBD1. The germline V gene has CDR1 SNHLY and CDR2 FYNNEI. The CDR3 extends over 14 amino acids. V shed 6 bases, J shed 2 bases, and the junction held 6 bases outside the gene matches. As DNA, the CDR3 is TGTGCCAGCAGCCCACAGGGGAGGAACTATGGCTACACCTTC. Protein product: CASSPQGRNYGYTF.

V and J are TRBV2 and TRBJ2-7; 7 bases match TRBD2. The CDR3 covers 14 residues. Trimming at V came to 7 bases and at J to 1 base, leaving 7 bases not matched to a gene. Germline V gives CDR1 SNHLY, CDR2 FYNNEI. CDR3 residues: CASTIGGGSYEQYF. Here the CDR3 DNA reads TGTGCCAGCACCATTGGGGGGGGGTCCTACGAGCAGTACTTC.